The next 30 T cell receptor beta chains were all read from a single sample in a study of CD8+ T cells in alopecia areata. After isolation, RNA underwent reverse transcription to generate cDNA as the sequencing template. Profiling relied on immunoSEQ multiplex PCR, and the TCRdb table lists in-frame clones only, not all of them. The sample includes some 99,000 clones, 35% to 50% of them seen just once. The sequencing sample was made of CD4+ T cells sorted from blood. These TCRs come from a human donor with alopecia areata.

The rearrangement links TRBV30 to TRBJ1-5; unclear D gene. Germline V CDR1 and CDR2: GTSNPN, SVGIG (reference sequence). V was pared by 4 bases and J by 2 bases, with 9 bases between. The CDR3 covers 13 residues. CDR3 in amino acids: CAWTSGGNQPQHF. The CDR3 nucleotides read TGTGCCTGGACTTCGGGTGGCAATCAGCCCCAGCATTTT. The variable domain in full, completed from reference TRBV30 and TRBJ1-5, reads SQTIHQWPATLVQPVGSPLSLECTVEGTSNPNLYWYRQAAGRGLQLLFYSVGIGQISSEVPQNLSASRPQDRQFILSSKKLLLSDSGFYLCAWTSGGNQPQHFGDGTRLSIL.

V is TRBV19 and J is TRBJ1-5, with unresolved D. The CDR3 totals 12 residues. Germline lookup yields CDR1 LNHDA and CDR2 SQIVND (reference sequence). Trimming shortened V by 8 bases and J by 10 bases, and 15 bases separated the two germline ends. CDR3 protein: CASGPPGGPQHF. CDR3 nucleotide sequence: TGTGCCAGTGGCCCCCCGGGAGGACCCCAGCATTTT.

This clone was counted only a few times. This rearrangement joins TRBV28 to TRBJ2-7; D not certain. The CDR3 has 12 residues. Germline V gene data show CDR1 as MDHEN and CDR2 as SYDVKM. Trimming pared 2 bases from V and 3 bases from J, leaving 5 bases between. The CDR3 DNA reads as TGTGCCAGCAGTTTAGGTTTCTACGAGCAGTACTTC. It specifies CASSLGFYEQYF.

This clone counts as medium-sized. The rearrangement joins TRBV28 to TRBJ1-1, with D tentatively TRBD1 (5 bases). Per germline, CDR1 MDHEN and CDR2 SYDVKM. The V and J ends lost 5 bases and 4 bases respectively, with 14 bases between them. The CDR3 runs 14 residues. The CDR3 region has the DNA TGTGCCAGCAGTCAACCCGGGGGGATCACTGAAGCTTTCTTT. Encoded protein: CASSQPGGITEAFF. Together with reference TRBV28 and TRBJ1-1, the CDR3 gives the full variable domain: DVKVTQSSRYLVKRTGEKVFLECVQDMDHENMFWYRQDPGLGLRLIYFSYDVKMKEKGDIPEGYSVSREKKERFSLILESASTNQTSMYLCASSQPGGITEAFFGQGTRLTVV.

This clone came up a few times. The chain uses TRBV29-1 and TRBJ2-5; unclear D gene. The CDR3 contains 12 residues. Germline V lookup: CDR1 SQVTM, CDR2 ANQGSEA. The ends were cut back, 3 bases at V and 1 base at J, with 6 bases in the middle. This CDR3 reads CSVDGPQETQYF. The CDR3 DNA is TGCAGCGTTGATGGACCCCAAGAGACCCAGTACTTC.

Only one count was recorded for this clone. The chain combines TRBV30 with TRBJ1-2; D is perhaps TRBD1 (6 bases). The CDR3 has 12 amino acids. Per germline, CDR1 GTSNPN and CDR2 SVGIG (reference sequence). V was pared by 3 bases and J by 8 bases, with 13 bases between. For the CDR3, the DNA is TGTGCCTGGAGCGTCTGGGGGCAAGGCTACACCTTC. It is translated as CAWSVWGQGYTF.

This clone was seen once. V is TRBV9 and J is TRBJ2-1, with 8 bases that match TRBD2. Germline CDR1 SGDLS, CDR2 YYNGEE. V lost 0 bases and J lost 4; bases outside the gene matches: 3. The CDR3 sequence is 15 residues long. The chain's CDR3 is CASSVEASGYNEQFF. CDR3 in DNA: TGTGCCAGCAGCGTAGAGGCTAGCGGGTACAATGAGCAGTTCTTC. Supplemented by reference TRBV9 and TRBJ2-1, the full variable domain reads DSGVTQTPKHLITATGQRVTLRCSPRSGDLSVYWYQQSLDQGLQFLIQYYNGEERAKGNILERFSAQQFPDLHSELNLSSLELGDSALYFCASSVEASGYNEQFFGPGTRLTVL.

The chain has TRBV25-1 and TRBJ2-1, with TRBD1 as a possible D gene (5 bases). V gave up 4 bases and J gave up 3 bases, with 10 bases separating them. From germline, CDR1 is MGHDK and CDR2 SYGVNS. The CDR3 runs to 14 residues. The CDR3: CASSAGRFYNEQFF. The CDR3 bases are TGTGCCAGCAGTGCAGGGCGCTTCTACAATGAGCAGTTCTTC.

This chain uses TRBV7-8 with TRBJ1-2, with 8 bases aligning to TRBD1. The CDR3 contains 14 residues. V was clipped by 5 bases and J by 7 bases; unmatched bases: 9. The germline V gene has CDR1 SGHVS and CDR2 FQNEAQ. In nucleotides, the CDR3 is TGTGCCAGCAGCGCCCGGACAGGGACGGTTGGCTACACCTTC. Encoded protein: CASSARTGTVGYTF.

The rearrangement links TRBV18 to TRBJ1-2, with D possibly TRBD1 on 5 matching bases. CDR1 KGHSH and CDR2 LQKENI come from the germline V gene. The CDR3 sequence is 16 residues long. V dropped 3 bases and J dropped 8 bases, with 22 bases sitting between them. The CDR3 sequence is CASSPGRVQAPKGYTF. DNA of the CDR3: TGTGCCAGCTCACCTGGTCGGGTACAGGCTCCAAAAGGCTACACCTTC.

The V and J genes are TRBV29-1 and TRBJ2-3; D is tentatively TRBD1 or TRBD2 (5 bases each). Germline loops: CDR1 SQVTM, CDR2 ANQGSEA. V lost 3 bases and J 6 bases, leaving 16 bases between the germline ends. This CDR3 is built from 14 residues. As DNA, the CDR3 is TGCAGCGTTGATTGGGTAGGGGTAGCGGATACGCAGTATTTT. The encoded protein is CSVDWVGVADTQYF.

This chain joins TRBV30 and TRBJ2-7, with D tentatively TRBD1 (5 bases). Trimming shortened V by 3 bases and J by 1 base, and 10 bases separated the two germline ends. This CDR3 contains 13 residues. Per the germline V gene, CDR1 is GTSNPN and CDR2 is SVGIG (reference sequence). CDR3 in amino acids: CAWSQGVSYEQYF. CDR3 in DNA: TGTGCCTGGAGCCAGGGTGTATCCTACGAGCAGTACTTC.

This clone was observed once. This chain uses TRBV30 with TRBJ1-5; D is undetermined. V lost 4 bases and J lost 5, with 12 bases in between. CDR3 size: 13 residues. Germline assignment: CDR1 GTSNPN and CDR2 SVGIG (reference sequence). DNA of the CDR3: TGTGCCTGGACACAGAGGGTAGATCAGCCCCAGCATTTT. It codes for CAWTQRVDQPQHF.

This clone occurred a few times. The chain couples TRBV29-1 to TRBJ1-1; the D is unclear. Trimming stripped 4 bases from V and 3 bases from J, with 12 bases between. Germline CDR1 is SQVTM and CDR2 is ANQGSEA. The CDR3 has 13 residues. CDR3 region: CSVAIGMDTEAFF. The CDR3 DNA reads as TGCAGCGTTGCGATTGGGATGGACACTGAAGCTTTCTTT. Looking up the rest from reference TRBV29-1 and TRBJ1-1 gives the full variable domain: SAVISQKPSRDICQRGTSLTIQCQVDSQVTMMFWYRQQPGQSLTLIATANQGSEATYESGFVIDKFPISRPNLTFSTLTVSNMSPEDSSIYLCSVAIGMDTEAFFGQGTRLTVV.

The V gene is TRBV10-3, the J gene TRBJ2-7, with D tentatively TRBD2 (6 bases). CDR1 and CDR2 (germline): ENHRY, SYGVKD. With 10 bases removed from V and 2 bases from J, the gap between germline ends came to 15 bases. This CDR3 has 13 amino acids. CDR3 DNA sequence: TGTGCCACGGGACTTACCAACACCTACGAGCAGTACTTC. Protein product: CATGLTNTYEQYF.

There are a few counts of this clone. This rearrangement joins TRBV23-1 to TRBJ1-2; no clear D. TRBV23-1 is known as an ORF, though its function is uncertain. V lost 4 bases, J lost 4 bases, and 13 bases lay in between. This CDR3 comprises 14 residues. CDR3 in DNA: TGCGCCAGCAGTCGTCGCTACCGGAGCTATGGCTACACCTTC. Translated, it gives CASSRRYRSYGYTF.

The CDR3: CASSIPGRRDEQFF. For the CDR3, the DNA is TGTGCCAGCAGCATACCCGGGAGGAGGGATGAGCAGTTCTTC. This chain joins TRBV11-2 and TRBJ2-1, with 7 bases fitting TRBD2. The CDR3 totals 14 residues. V was pared by 5 bases and J by 8 bases, with 9 bases of the junction left unmatched. CDR1 is SGHAT and CDR2 is FQNNGV in the germline V gene.

This rearrangement joins TRBV29-1 to TRBJ2-1; 15 nucleotides align to TRBD2. This CDR3 region has 17 residues. V gave up 3 bases and J gave up 1 base; unmatched junction bases: 4. Germline V gene data show CDR1 as SQVTM and CDR2 as ANQGSEA. This CDR3 reads CSVERTSGGVSYNEQFF. DNA for the CDR3: TGCAGCGTTGAGAGGACTAGCGGGGGGGTGTCCTACAATGAGCAGTTCTTC.

The rearrangement joins TRBV29-1 to TRBJ2-5, with D perhaps matching TRBD1 (6 bases). The CDR3 is 15 amino acids. With 2 bases removed from V and 5 bases from J, the gap between germline ends came to 18 bases. Germline V gene data show CDR1 as SQVTM and CDR2 as ANQGSEA. In DNA form, the CDR3 reads TGCAGCGTTGAATACTCACAGGCCCAGGGGGAGACCCAGTACTTC. Its protein is CSVEYSQAQGETQYF.

V gene TRBV25-1 combines with J gene TRBJ2-2, with no clear D. V lost 3 bases and J 4 bases, leaving 3 bases between the germline ends. CDR3 length: 12 residues. Germline CDR1 reads MGHDK; CDR2 reads SYGVNS. Written as DNA, the CDR3 is TGTGCCAGCAGTGACGCCACCGGGGAGCTGTTTTTT. Its translation is CASSDATGELFF.

V usage is TRBV30 and J usage is TRBJ1-1, with D tentatively TRBD1 (5 bases). The CDR3 loop spans 13 amino acids. From germline, CDR1 is GTSNPN and CDR2 SVGIG (reference sequence). The ends were cut back, 0 bases at V and 5 bases at J, with 10 bases in the middle. This chain's CDR3 is CAWSVRGQTEAFF. The CDR3 DNA reads TGTGCCTGGAGTGTGAGGGGTCAGACTGAAGCTTTCTTT.

This chain uses TRBV2 with TRBJ2-5, with 9 bases aligning to TRBD1. The CDR3 has 15 residues. Per germline, CDR1 SNHLY and CDR2 FYNNEI. The V and J ends lost 4 bases and 7 bases, in that order; junction bases with no gene match: 10. The CDR3 DNA reads as TGTGCCAGCAGTGGAGGGGACAGGGCGGTAGGGACCCAGTACTTC. Its translation is CASSGGDRAVGTQYF.

This clone came up a few times. This chain links TRBV29-1 with TRBJ1-1, with D perhaps matching TRBD1 (5 bases). V lost 4 bases and J lost 0, with 9 bases in between. Germline lookup yields CDR1 SQVTM and CDR2 ANQGSEA. This CDR3 is 13 amino acids long. The CDR3: CSVGGTLNTEAFF. The CDR3 bases are TGCAGCGTTGGCGGGACGCTGAACACTGAAGCTTTCTTT.

The sample holds a few counts of this clone. V and J are TRBV14 and TRBJ2-1; D is possibly TRBD1 (6 bases). This CDR3 has 14 residues. Germline V gives CDR1 SGHDN, CDR2 FVKESK. Trimming removed 4 bases from V and 5 bases from J, with 12 bases in between. For the CDR3, the DNA is TGTGCCAGCAGCCCTTGGACAGACAACAATGAGCAGTTCTTC. It codes for CASSPWTDNNEQFF. The complete variable domain, with remaining parts taken from reference TRBV14 and TRBJ2-1, reads EAGVTQFPSHSVIEKGQTVTLRCDPISGHDNLYWYRRVMGKEIKFLLHFVKESKQDESGMPNNRFLAERTGGTYSTLKVQPAELEDSGVYFCASSPWTDNNEQFFGPGTRLTVL.

This clone was seen only a few times. The CDR3 sequence is CASRSGGDNYEQYF. CDR3 in DNA: TGTGCCAGCCGTTCGGGGGGCGACAACTACGAGCAGTACTTC. The J gene is TRBJ2-7, the V gene TRBV2, with D perhaps TRBD2 (7 bases). Germline CDR1 is SNHLY and CDR2 is FYNNEI. Trimming shortened V by 8 bases and J by 3 bases, and 17 bases separated the two germline ends. CDR3 length: 14 amino acids.

This clone was seen a handful of times. This chain uses TRBV29-1 with TRBJ2-7; unclear D gene. This CDR3 has 12 residues. V dropped 4 bases and J dropped 3 bases, with 10 bases sitting between them. CDR1 and CDR2 (germline): SQVTM, ANQGSEA. CDR3 region: CSVVGIRYEQYF. CDR3 bases: TGCAGCGTTGTGGGGATACGCTACGAGCAGTACTTC.

This chain connects TRBV28 to TRBJ2-1; perhaps D is TRBD1 or TRBD2 (5 bases each). The CDR3 extends over 14 amino acids. Germline lookup yields CDR1 MDHEN and CDR2 SYDVKM. V lost 6 bases and J lost 3, with 12 bases in between. CDR3 in DNA: TGTGCCAGCAGCCCAGGTGGGGGCTACAATGAGCAGTTCTTC. Translating it yields CASSPGGGYNEQFF.

This chain connects TRBV27 to TRBJ1-1; no reliable D call. V was clipped by 5 bases and J by 1 base, with 8 bases between them. The CDR3 consists of 13 residues. Per the germline V gene, CDR1 is MNHEY and CDR2 is SMNVEV (reference sequence). As DNA, the CDR3 is TGTGCCAGCAGTAAAGGGAGGAACACTGAAGCTTTCTTT. This codes for CASSKGRNTEAFF.

V gene TRBV11-2 combines with J gene TRBJ2-2; D is uncertain. The CDR3 extends over 14 amino acids. Germline CDR1 reads SGHAT; CDR2 reads FQNNGV. V lost 5 bases, J lost 1 base, and 8 bases lay in between. The CDR3 reads CASSKRQNTGELFF. In DNA, the CDR3 is TGTGCCAGCAGCAAGAGACAGAACACCGGGGAGCTGTTTTTT.

The rearrangement joins TRBV27 to TRBJ1-2; 10 positions agree with TRBD1. Trimming cost V 6 bases and J 5 bases; bases outside gene matches: 6. Germline CDR1 is MNHEY and CDR2 is SMNVEV (reference sequence). CDR3 size: 14 residues. Written as DNA, the CDR3 is TGTGCCAGCAGCCTTGGACAGGGGGTATATGGCTACACCTTC. Translation: CASSLGQGVYGYTF.